These T cell receptor beta chains were read from a single sample in a study of early T cells in non-severe SARS-CoV-2 infection. TCRdb re-called the 5' RACE reads through MiXCR, storing one row per CDR3 protein. The sample gives roughly 50,000 distinct CDR3 sequences, approximately 8.5% of which show up once; 14% to 15% is in the top ten. Sequencing used whole blood. The receptors stem from an adult who was a healthcare worker with PCR-confirmed SARS-CoV-2 infection or an uninfected control (not recorded which). CDR3s include the opening cysteine and the closing phenylalanine or tryptophan. The D gene is left open where the match is weak.

V gene: TRBV10-2; D gene: -; CDR3 protein: CASSPSLVETQYF
V gene: TRBV4-1; D gene: TRBD1; CDR3 protein: CASSQGPLTGIQPQHF
V gene: TRBV20-1; D gene: TRBD2; CDR3 protein: CSARPSGRTKETQYF
V gene: TRBV12-3/TRBV12-4; D gene: TRBD2; CDR3 protein: CASSRTSGLRDEQFF
V gene: TRBV3-1; D gene: -; CDR3 protein: CASSQDRGLGYGYTF
V gene: TRBV6-4; D gene: TRBD2; CDR3 protein: CASSSRTSGALNEQFF
V gene: TRBV5-1; D gene: -; CDR3 protein: CASSEGGYGDYEQYF
V gene: TRBV14; D gene: -; CDR3 protein: CASSQGDSQNYGYTF
V gene: TRBV18; D gene: TRBD1; CDR3 protein: CASSPPHRGPRGYTF
V gene: TRBV7-9; D gene: TRBD2; CDR3 protein: CASSPRLAPYEQYF
V gene: TRBV11-2; D gene: -; CDR3 protein: CASSLDWKSPLHF
V gene: TRBV4-3; D gene: -; CDR3 protein: CASSQVIGGALTSGANVLTF
V gene: TRBV20-1; D gene: TRBD2; CDR3 protein: CSARLSGRALYEQYF
V gene: TRBV4-2; D gene: -; CDR3 protein: CASSQDGDEKLFF
V gene: TRBV19; D gene: -; CDR3 protein: CASSQQGSNEKLFF
V gene: TRBV24-1; D gene: -; CDR3 protein: CATSLDGANVLTF
V gene: TRBV29-1; D gene: -; CDR3 protein: CSAEQVSGNTEAFF
V gene: TRBV11-3; D gene: TRBD1; CDR3 protein: CASSLGDRRHSYNEQFF
V gene: TRBV4-2; D gene: TRBD1; CDR3 protein: CASSQDRGGAYNEQFF
V gene: TRBV28; D gene: TRBD1; CDR3 protein: CASSFSGQGNQPQHF
V gene: TRBV20-1; D gene: -; CDR3 protein: CSARSGPNEQFF
V gene: TRBV12-3/TRBV12-4; D gene: -; CDR3 protein: CASSPGTSLSTDTQYF
V gene: TRBV2; D gene: -; CDR3 protein: CASSTQGTSNEQFF
V gene: TRBV12-3/TRBV12-4; D gene: -; CDR3 protein: CASSLRIMQYF
V gene: TRBV12-3/TRBV12-4; D gene: -; CDR3 protein: CASRATVDIQYF
V gene: TRBV6-1; D gene: -; CDR3 protein: CASSETVTGANVLTF
V gene: TRBV20-1; D gene: -; CDR3 protein: CSAVQVMNTEAFF
V gene: TRBV5-1; D gene: -; CDR3 protein: CASSSDSRAASYNEQFF
V gene: TRBV7-2; D gene: -; CDR3 protein: CASSSGSRERGYTF
V gene: TRBV7-3; D gene: TRBD2; CDR3 protein: CASSTLAGSSDEQFF
V gene: TRBV19; D gene: TRBD1; CDR3 protein: CASSPQGAETQYF
V gene: TRBV6-2/TRBV6-3; D gene: -; CDR3 protein: CASSFLNGRKFF
V gene: TRBV5-6; D gene: TRBD2; CDR3 protein: CASSLNLAGGEETQYF